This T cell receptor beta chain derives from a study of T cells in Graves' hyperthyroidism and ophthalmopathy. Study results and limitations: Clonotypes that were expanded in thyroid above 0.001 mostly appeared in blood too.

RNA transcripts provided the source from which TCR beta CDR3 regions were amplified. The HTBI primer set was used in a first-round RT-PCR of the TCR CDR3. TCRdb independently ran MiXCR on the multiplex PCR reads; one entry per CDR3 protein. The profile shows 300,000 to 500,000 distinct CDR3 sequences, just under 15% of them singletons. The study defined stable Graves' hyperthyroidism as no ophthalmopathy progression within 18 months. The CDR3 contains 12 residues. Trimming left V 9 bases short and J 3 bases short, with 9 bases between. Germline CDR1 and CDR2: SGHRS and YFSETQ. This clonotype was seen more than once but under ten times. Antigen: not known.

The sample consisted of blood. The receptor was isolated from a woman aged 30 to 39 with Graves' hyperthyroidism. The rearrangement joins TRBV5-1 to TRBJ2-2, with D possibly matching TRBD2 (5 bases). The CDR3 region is CAIIGDTGELFF. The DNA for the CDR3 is TGCGCCATTATCGGGGACACCGGGGAGCTGTTTTTT.